This entry is about one TCR beta chain. This clone was seen once. Its target antigen remains unknown. No base quality information exists; no much larger clone differs at one position. These data are taken from a study of blood T cell repertoires in COVID-19 (dated by TCRdb to the early 2020s). In the study overall: Collaborator samples came from the United States, Italy and Spain and covered acute and convalescent phases of COVID-19. Subjects who had been exposed to COVID-19, were actively infected with it, or had recovered from it provided the deeply sampled blood TCRbeta repertoires that made up the dataset. The material from the prospective study consisted of cDNA or gDNA derived from T cells, B-cell-depleted T cells, or PBMCs. The repertoires were released in a freely available public database meant as a resource for research on the immune response to SARS-CoV-2. Nearly every sample came with metadata listing a de-identified subject ID, COVID-19 status, age in years and sex. Samples came from the ongoing ImmuneRACE study (first 160 participants) plus 1,254 subjects from 6 global collaborators. HLA class I and class II types, where available, came from metadata supplied by the sample provider rather than from assay-based typing. Here is what the overall study found, with its caveats: Clinical and demographic metadata were provided uncurated, with the amount varying by source and participant.

The immunoSEQ Assay, a bias-controlled multiplex PCR, was used to amplify TCRbeta CDR3 regions from genomic DNA. The published analysis was carried out like this. The number of nucleated cells in each sample was estimated by amplification of reference gene primers within the assay. Sequence reads were collapsed and filtered to measure the absolute abundance of every unique TCRbeta CDR3 rearrangement. For each sample, productive Simpson clonality was calculated as the square root of Simpson's diversity index across productive rearrangements. The clones in this table, taken by TCRdb from immuneACCESS, are in-frame only. Not every clone is retained; where verified, under half of the shortfall comes from an unresolved V gene, and the cause of the rest is unknown. The V and J calls and clone size come from that table; D and trimming were worked out from the DNA. The sample contains about 300,000 clones, 80% to 90% of them found a single time. Together, the top ten hold 3.5% to 5% of the sample.

Looking up the germline V gene (reference sequence) yields CDR1 LNHDA and CDR2 SQIVND. The CDR3 has 15 amino acids, counting the end cysteine and phenylalanine. The read is trimmed to its CDR3 DNA, 45 bases read in frame from base 1. V is clipped by 0 bases and J by 1 base, and the sequence between their germline boundaries is 9 bases long. Participants in the prospective study were aged about 18 to 89 years, lived in over 20 United States geographic areas, and enrolled through a virtual design. To assign participants to cohorts, the prospective study relied on clinical history that participants themselves reported in a screening survey and a study questionnaire. For ImmuneRACE Cohort 3, a participant was defined as recovered based on two consecutive negative NP/OP PCR tests, clearance by a healthcare professional, or resolution of symptoms. In the prospective study, whole blood, serum and a nasopharyngeal or oropharyngeal swab were collected from each participant by mobile phlebotomists. Prospective study participants could optionally give additional blood draws and questionnaires over an approximately two-month period. Before DNA extraction, prospective study blood samples were shipped either frozen or at room temperature.

This sequence was found in a man aged 25-45 years who had recovered from COVID-19. The chain joins TRBV19 to TRBJ1-1; the D gene lacks a confident call. The sequenced sample consisted of PBMCs or T cells enriched from blood (not recorded which). The nucleotide sequence reads as follows: TGTGCCAGTAGTATAGATCCGGGATCGAACACTGAAGCTTTCTTT. Translated, this is CASSIDPGSNTEAFF.